These 25 T cell receptor beta chains originate from one sample sequenced in a study of regulatory T cells in long-lasting Graves disease. Building of the TCR beta libraries involved iRepertoire HTBI primers and Arm-PCR of CDR3 regions. One entry per CDR3 protein, called by TCRdb with MiXCR from the multiplex PCR reads. The sample lists over 300,000 distinct CDR3 sequences, around 20% occurring once. Time point described: persistent/refractory GD, antithyroid drugs over 5 years with positive TRAb. RNA extracted from PBMCs served as the sequencing template. The source material was peripheral blood mononuclear cells (PBMCs), sampled when the disease was refractory, from a patient treated with antithyroid drugs. Every receptor here comes from a female donor with Graves disease.

The J gene is TRBJ2-6, the V gene TRBV5-4, with D tentatively TRBD1 (6 bases). Germline V gives CDR1 SGHNT, CDR2 YYREEE (reference sequence). The germline V and J ends were trimmed by 3 bases and 0 bases, with 16 bases remaining between them. The CDR3 has 18 residues. Here the CDR3 DNA reads TGTGCCAGCAGCTACCGAGGACAGACCGTCTCTGGGGCCAACGTCCTGACTTTC. Protein sequence: CASSYRGQTVSGANVLTF.

The chain employs TRBV7-8 and TRBJ1-2; TRBD1 is a possible D gene (5 bases). CDR3 length equals 15 residues. V dropped 4 bases and J dropped 2 bases, with 14 bases sitting between them. From germline, CDR1 is SGHVS and CDR2 FQNEAQ. Here the CDR3 reads CASSSLTDLNYGYTF. The CDR3 bases are TGTGCCAGCAGCTCGTTGACAGACCTAAACTATGGCTACACCTTC.

This clonotype has ten or more counts. The chain couples TRBV29-1 to TRBJ1-5, with TRBD1 identical over 8 bases. The ends lost 6 bases at V and 6 bases at J; junction bases unmatched: 7. Germline CDR1 is SQVTM and CDR2 is ANQGSEA. The CDR3 extends over 13 amino acids. The CDR3 sequence: CSVAGGAGQPQHF. CDR3 coding DNA: TGCAGCGTCGCAGGGGGCGCGGGTCAGCCCCAGCATTTT.

This clonotype was counted ten times or more. The gene calls are TRBV29-1 and TRBJ2-4, with 9 bases aligning to TRBD1. Unmatched junction bases numbered 0, after V lost 4 bases and J lost 8 bases. Germline V gene sequence: CDR1 SQVTM, CDR2 ANQGSEA. CDR3 length equals 11 residues. The CDR3 spells CSVGQGDIQYF. The CDR3 DNA reads as TGCAGCGTTGGACAGGGGGACATTCAGTACTTC.

This sequence joins TRBV29-1 and TRBJ2-5; the match to TRBD1 covers 8 bases. The CDR3 has 13 amino acids. Losses at the gene ends were 6 bases for V and 1 base for J; bases not matched to a gene: 4. From germline, CDR1 is SQVTM and CDR2 ANQGSEA. This CDR3 is CSVPGTGQETQYF. In nucleotides, the CDR3 is TGCAGCGTCCCTGGGACAGGCCAAGAGACCCAGTACTTC.

CDR3 coding DNA: TGTGCCAGCAGCGTGAGTACAACTAATGAAAAACTGTTTTTT. Amino acid sequence: CASSVSTTNEKLFF. This rearrangement joins TRBV9 to TRBJ1-4; D unclear. CDR3 length equals 14 residues. Germline assignment: CDR1 SGDLS and CDR2 YYNGEE. The germline V and J ends were trimmed by 2 bases and 0 bases, with 5 bases remaining between them.

This chain uses TRBV13 with TRBJ2-5, with TRBD2 identical over 12 bases. In germline, CDR1 is PRHDT, CDR2 FYEKMQ (reference sequence). The CDR3 contains 16 residues. Germline trimming cut 8 bases from V and 5 bases from J; bases unmatched to any gene: 12. CDR3 amino acids: CASGVSTSGGRETQYF. CDR3 nucleotide sequence: TGTGCCAGCGGCGTATCGACTAGCGGGGGCAGGGAGACCCAGTACTTC.

As concerns this clonotype: A single base separates this from a much larger clone, so it may be a read error. CDR3 amino acids: CASSPPSAGGPNEGTQYF. DNA of the CDR3: TGTGCCAGCAGCCCCCCTTCCGCGGGGGGGCCGAACGAAGGGACCCAGTACTTC. The genes are TRBV7-2 and TRBJ2-5; 9 bases are a match to TRBD2. V gave up 5 bases and J gave up 7 bases; unmatched junction bases: 20. CDR1 is SGHTA, CDR2 FQGNSA, per germline. This CDR3 comprises 18 residues.

Ten or more counts support this clonotype. This chain joins TRBV13 and TRBJ1-5; D gene unclear. The CDR3 is made up of 14 amino acids. Germline values: CDR1 PRHDT, CDR2 FYEKMQ (reference sequence). Trimming took off 7 bases at V and 3 bases at J, with 13 bases between the two ends. The CDR3 region is CASTSGKTNQPQHF. The CDR3 DNA follows: TGTGCCAGCACCTCGGGAAAGACCAATCAGCCCCAGCATTTT.

This clonotype was observed a few times. The J gene is TRBJ2-3, the V gene TRBV12-3 or TRBV12-4; a weak D match, TRBD1 (5 bases). V lost 7 bases, J lost 10 bases, and 15 bases lay in between. This CDR3 has 12 residues. DNA of the CDR3: TGTGCCAGCACCAGGGCCCCGTGGCCGCAGTATTTT. This translates into CASTRAPWPQYF.

This rearrangement joins TRBV7-9 to TRBJ2-7, with 10 bases aligning to TRBD2. CDR3 length equals 15 residues. CDR1 and CDR2 (germline): SEHNR, FQNEAQ (reference sequence). Trimming removed 6 bases from V and 0 bases from J; junction bases left unmatched: 5. CDR3 in amino acids: CASSRAGGPSYEQYF. The CDR3 DNA reads as TGTGCCAGCAGTCGAGCGGGGGGGCCCTCCTACGAGCAGTACTTC.

This chain uses TRBV20-1 with TRBJ2-7, with TRBD2 matching 10 bases. CDR1 and CDR2 (germline): DFQATT, SNEGSKA (reference sequence). The CDR3 has 13 residues. With 8 bases clipped from V and 2 bases from J, the junction kept 6 bases outside the gene matches. CDR3 nucleotide sequence: TGCAGTTTTCTAGCGGGAGCTACCTACGAGCAGTACTTC. Protein: CSFLAGATYEQYF.

This clonotype was detected many times. The CDR3 reads CASRDDTEAFF. The CDR3, as DNA: TGTGCCAGCAGGGACGACACTGAAGCTTTCTTT. This sequence joins TRBV12-3 or TRBV12-4 and TRBJ1-1; D is ambiguous. This CDR3 has 11 amino acids. The V and J ends lost 6 bases and 3 bases respectively, with 5 bases between them.

A remark on this clonotype: The junction does not match germline at one end; this may be a read error. The V call is TRBV27, the J call TRBJ2-2; D is undetermined. The CDR3 spans 12 residues. CDR1 and CDR2 from the germline V gene are MNHEY and SMNVEV (reference sequence). CDR3: CAGSLFPGELFF. The CDR3 nucleotides are TGTGCCGGCAGTTTATTCCCCGGGGAGCTGTTTTTT.

Note on this clonotype: Germline and junction disagree at one end, which may indicate a read error. The rearrangement uses TRBV7-2 and TRBJ2-7; unclear D gene. The CDR3 runs 12 residues. CDR1 SGHTA and CDR2 FQGNSA come from the germline V gene. CDR3 coding DNA: TGTGCCAGCAGCCTCTACTGGACGGCCGCCGCCTTC. It translates to CASSLYWTAAAF.

This clonotype was counted many times. The rearrangement uses TRBV6-1 and TRBJ1-1, with 11 nucleotides matching TRBD1. This CDR3 has 15 residues. The V and J ends lost 6 bases and 11 bases, in that order; junction bases with no gene match: 14. Per the germline V gene, CDR1 is MNHNS and CDR2 is SASEGT. The CDR3 region is CASSSLRDRGYEAFF. CDR3 in DNA: TGTGCCAGCAGCAGCCTCCGGGACAGGGGGTATGAGGCTTTCTTT.

The genes are TRBV11-2 and TRBJ2-7; 9 bases agree with TRBD1. CDR3 length: 16 amino acids. Unmatched junction bases numbered 14, after V lost 5 bases and J lost 6 bases. The germline V gene has CDR1 SGHAT and CDR2 FQNNGV. The chain's CDR3 is CASSLPRRDRAPEQYF. Written as DNA, the CDR3 is TGTGCCAGCAGCCTCCCCCGCCGGGACAGGGCTCCCGAGCAGTACTTC.

The chain recombines TRBV20-1 with TRBJ1-2, with TRBD1 matching over 7 bases. The CDR3 has 19 amino acids. Trimming cost V 0 bases and J 3 bases; bases outside gene matches: 19. The germline V gene encodes CDR1 DFQATT and CDR2 SNEGSKA (reference sequence). CDR3 loop: CSARDGRRGLTRWDYGYTF. The CDR3 nucleotides are TGCAGTGCTAGAGATGGTAGGAGGGGGCTAACTCGCTGGGACTATGGCTACACCTTC.

This clonotype has just a few counts. The J gene is TRBJ2-2, the V gene TRBV6-1; the D gene is possibly TRBD1 (5 bases). Germline V gives CDR1 MNHNS, CDR2 SASEGT. CDR3 length: 15 residues. Between the trimmed V and J ends, which lost 3 bases and 3 bases, there was a span of 11 bases. The CDR3 nucleotides read TGTGCCAGCAGTGACCGCCCAGGGCACACCGGGGAGCTGTTTTTT. Its protein is CASSDRPGHTGELFF.

The chain has TRBV20-1 and TRBJ1-1; TRBD1 is a possible D gene (6 bases). Trimming took 1 base from V and 10 from J, leaving 13 bases between them. This CDR3 spans 12 amino acids. Looked up from germline, CDR1 is DFQATT and CDR2 is SNEGSKA (reference sequence). CDR3 in amino acids: CSARGEFRGAFF. CDR3 DNA: TGCAGTGCTAGAGGAGAGTTCAGGGGAGCTTTCTTT.

This clonotype was picked up many times. The rearrangement links TRBV29-1 to TRBJ1-2, with no clear D. V lost 5 bases to trimming and J lost 2 bases, with 9 bases between them. The CDR3 is made up of 12 amino acids. The germline gives CDR1 SQVTM, CDR2 ANQGSEA. As DNA, the CDR3 is TGCAGCGTTTCGTCGCCCAACTATGGCTACACCTTC. Encoded protein: CSVSSPNYGYTF.

The CDR3 spells CASSLKTSGGAVAKNIQYF. CDR3 coding DNA: TGTGCCAGCAGCCTTAAAACTAGCGGGGGGGCGGTCGCCAAAAACATTCAGTACTTC. The chain carries TRBV25-1 and TRBJ2-4; 13 nucleotides line up with TRBD2. This CDR3 has 19 residues. Germline V gives CDR1 MGHDK, CDR2 SYGVNS. The V gene end was trimmed by 6 bases and the J gene end by 1 base; junction bases not matched to a gene: 12.

This clonotype was seen once. The chain is built from TRBV20-1 and TRBJ1-5; weak D call: TRBD1 (6 bases). The V gene lost 3 bases and the J gene lost 0 bases, with 18 bases spanning the gap. CDR1 and CDR2 from the germline V gene are DFQATT and SNEGSKA (reference sequence). This CDR3 contains 17 residues. The CDR3 nucleotides are TGCAGTGCTAGGTCCCCTGGGACACGCTATAGCAATCAGCCCCAGCATTTT. Protein sequence: CSARSPGTRYSNQPQHF.

The chain links TRBV6-2 or TRBV6-3 to TRBJ2-3; the D gene is possibly TRBD2 (5 bases). Germline assignment: CDR1 MNHEY and CDR2 SVGEGT. The CDR3 has 13 residues. CDR3 nucleotides: TGTGACCGGGGTCGCCGCGGCACAGATACGCAGTATTTT. Protein product: CDRGRRGTDTQYF.

A remark on this clonotype: A read error may explain this, as a much larger clone is one base away. Because the CDR3 is missing its conserved closing phenylalanine or tryptophan, this is likely a read error. The V gene is TRBV28, the J gene TRBJ1-1; D is uncertain. Germline V gene lookup returns CDR1 MDHEN and CDR2 SYDVKM. Trimming cost V 4 bases and J 6 bases, with 15 bases left between them. This CDR3 comprises 14 residues. The CDR3 is CASSSVLIVAEAFL. The CDR3 nucleotides are TGTGCCAGCAGTTCTGTCCTAATAGTCGCTGAAGCTTTCCTT.